These 5 T cell receptor beta chains were all obtained from the same sample, sequenced in a study of cytomegalovirus exposure and HLA in healthy donors. Sequencing was performed with immunoSEQ multiplex PCR; in TCRdb, only in-frame clones are kept and a portion is missing. The sample has about 240,000 clones; around 87% are singletons. The material sequenced was PBMCs. The receptor source for this set is a woman in her twenties or thirties in good health and CMV-seropositive.

This clone was found once. The V call is TRBV6-1, the J call TRBJ1-4; 7 bases agree with TRBD1. J lost 2 bases, V lost 3 bases, and 6 bases had no gene match. The CDR3 totals 16 residues. Germline V gives CDR1 MNHNS, CDR2 SASEGT. The CDR3 reads CASSDPLTGTNEKLFF. The DNA for the CDR3 is TGTGCCAGCAGTGACCCTCTGACAGGGACTAATGAAAAACTGTTTTTT.

V usage is TRBV13 and J usage is TRBJ2-5; 8 positions agree with TRBD2. CDR3 size: 16 residues. Losses at the gene ends were 5 bases for V and 5 bases for J; bases not matched to a gene: 13. Germline values: CDR1 PRHDT, CDR2 FYEKMQ (reference sequence). The CDR3: CASSPRASGLGETQYF. Written as DNA, the CDR3 is TGTGCCAGCAGCCCTCGAGCTAGCGGGCTGGGGGAGACCCAGTACTTC.

This chain uses TRBV5-1 with TRBJ2-7; the match to TRBD2 covers 8 bases. Germline assignment: CDR1 SGHRS and CDR2 YFSETQ. This CDR3 contains 15 residues. V shed 0 bases, J shed 4 bases, and the junction held 6 bases outside the gene matches. The CDR3 protein is CASSLDREGRYEQYF. CDR3 DNA: TGCGCCAGCAGCTTGGACCGGGAGGGCAGGTACGAGCAGTACTTC.

The chain uses TRBV30 and TRBJ1-3; D is unresolved. From germline, CDR1 is GTSNPN and CDR2 SVGIG (reference sequence). The CDR3 extends over 16 amino acids. Deletions cut 3 bases from V and 2 bases from J, with 17 bases between. Written as DNA, the CDR3 is TGTGCCTGGAGCCCCCGAGGTGCAGTAACTGGAAACACCATATATTTT. Translation gives CAWSPRGAVTGNTIYF.

This clone has just a few counts. The chain combines TRBV27 with TRBJ1-5, with D perhaps matching TRBD1 (5 bases). Deletions cut 6 bases from V and 1 base from J, with 10 bases between. This CDR3 contains 14 residues. Germline CDR1 is MNHEY and CDR2 is SMNVEV (reference sequence). The CDR3 nucleotides read TGTGCCAGCAGACTGGGGCAGAGCAATCAGCCCCAGCATTTT. It is translated as CASRLGQSNQPQHF.